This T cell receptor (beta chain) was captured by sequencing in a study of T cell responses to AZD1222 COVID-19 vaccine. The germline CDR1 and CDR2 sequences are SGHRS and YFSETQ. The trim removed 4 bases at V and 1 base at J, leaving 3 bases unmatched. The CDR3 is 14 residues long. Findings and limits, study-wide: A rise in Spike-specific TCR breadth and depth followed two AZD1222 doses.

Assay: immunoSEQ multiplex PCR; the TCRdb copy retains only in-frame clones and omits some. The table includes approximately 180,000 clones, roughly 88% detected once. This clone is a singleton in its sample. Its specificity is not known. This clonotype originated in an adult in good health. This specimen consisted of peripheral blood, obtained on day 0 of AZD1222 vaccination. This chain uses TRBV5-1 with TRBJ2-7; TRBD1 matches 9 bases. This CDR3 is CASSGGQGSYEQYF. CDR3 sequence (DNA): TGCGCCAGCAGCGGGGGACAGGGTTCCTACGAGCAGTACTTC.